This T cell receptor (beta chain) was observed in a study of cytomegalovirus exposure and HLA in healthy donors. Across the study: Earlier, some 180 million T cells were analyzed, and around 100 million unique TCR beta sequences were found among them. Of all 400 or so donors who were genotyped, 80% to 85% belonged to the Caucasian-associated ancestry cluster.

Overall study findings and caveats: An observed cluster of highly shared sequence variants was recorded as a likely sequencing artifact.

Germline values: CDR1 SGHVS, CDR2 FQNEAQ. The CDR3 is 11 amino acids. V lost 4 bases to trimming and J lost 7 bases, with 8 bases between them. On this clone: Antigen specificity is unknown.

PCR was performed using 60 Vbeta and 13 Jbeta primers. The authors' processing: The count from a later analysis was tens of millions of unique TCR beta chains, 9 million to 12 million of them shared. This table comes from immunoSEQ multiplex PCR, and its TCRdb copy is limited to in-frame clones, with some not included. Clone size and V and J calls were adopted from that table, with D and trimming inferred from the DNA. The data hold 98,000 or so clones, with around 79% observed a single time. The V gene is TRBV7-8, the J gene TRBJ2-7; D possibly corresponds to TRBD2 (5 bases). Sequenced sample: PBMCs. This clonotype was sampled from a man aged 55 to 69 in good health and CMV-seropositive. The CDR3 sequence is CASSSSREQYF. CDR3 nucleotide sequence: TGTGCCAGCAGCTCTAGCCGGGAGCAGTACTTC.